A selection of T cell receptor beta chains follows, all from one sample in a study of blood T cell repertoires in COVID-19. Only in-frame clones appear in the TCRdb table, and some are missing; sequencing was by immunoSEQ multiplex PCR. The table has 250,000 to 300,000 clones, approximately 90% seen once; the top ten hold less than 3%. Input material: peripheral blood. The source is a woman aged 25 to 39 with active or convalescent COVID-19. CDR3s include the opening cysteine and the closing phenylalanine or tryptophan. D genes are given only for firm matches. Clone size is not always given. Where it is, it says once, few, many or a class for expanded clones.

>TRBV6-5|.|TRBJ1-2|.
CASSPRTGRYGYTF
TGTGCCAGCAGTCCCCGAACAGGGCGCTATGGCTACACCTTC
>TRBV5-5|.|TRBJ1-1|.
CASSLERTDEAFF
TGTGCCAGCAGCTTGGAGAGAACAGATGAAGCTTTCTTT
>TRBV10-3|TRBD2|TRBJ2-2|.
CAISESTGLANTGELFF
TGTGCCATCAGTGAGTCGACGGGACTAGCGAACACCGGGGAGCTGTTTTTT
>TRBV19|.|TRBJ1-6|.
CASSTPWDTSGSPLHF
TGTGCCAGTAGTACCCCTTGGGACACCAGCGGTTCACCCCTCCACTTT
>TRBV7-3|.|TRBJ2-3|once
CASSLRHGTDTQYF
TGTGCCAGCAGCTTAAGGCATGGCACAGATACGCAGTATTTT
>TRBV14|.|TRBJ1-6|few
CASSPGYSNSPLHF
TGTGCCAGCAGCCCCGGGTATAGTAATTCACCCCTCCACTTT
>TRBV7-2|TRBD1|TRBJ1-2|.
CASSPGTGYGYTF
TGTGCCAGCAGCCCGGGGACAGGCTATGGCTACACCTTC
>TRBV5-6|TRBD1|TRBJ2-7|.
CASSRQGRTYEQYF
TGTGCCAGCAGCCGACAGGGAAGAACCTACGAGCAGTACTTC
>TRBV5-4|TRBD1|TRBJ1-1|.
CASNSGTGGGTEAFF
TGTGCCAGCAATTCCGGGACAGGGGGGGGCACTGAAGCTTTCTTT
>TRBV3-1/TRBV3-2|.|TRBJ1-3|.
CASSVSITGHGNTIYF
TGTGCCAGCAGCGTTTCGATAACAGGGCACGGAAACACCATATATTTT
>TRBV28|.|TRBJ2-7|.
CASSYPTASYEQYF
TGTGCCAGCAGCTACCCGACAGCCTCCTACGAGCAGTACTTC
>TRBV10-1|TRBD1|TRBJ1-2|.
CASIPGQGAYGYTF
TGCGCCAGCATTCCGGGACAGGGAGCCTATGGCTACACCTTC
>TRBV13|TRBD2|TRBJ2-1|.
CASSPGTSGGAYYNEQFF
TGTGCCAGCAGCCCCGGGACTAGCGGGGGGGCCTACTACAATGAGCAGTTCTTC
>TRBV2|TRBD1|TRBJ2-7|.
CASKAGQGVDEQYF
TGTGCCAGCAAAGCCGGACAGGGGGTAGACGAGCAGTACTTC
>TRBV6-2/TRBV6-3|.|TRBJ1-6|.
CASSRDGFGSPLHF
TGTGCCAGCAGCCGCGACGGGTTTGGTTCACCCCTCCACTTT
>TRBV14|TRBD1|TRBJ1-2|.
CASSQLPGQGSHGYTF
TGTGCCAGCAGCCAGCTACCGGGACAGGGATCCCATGGCTACACCTTC
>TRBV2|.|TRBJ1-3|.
CASTRDSGNTIYF
TGTGCCAGCACACGGGATTCTGGAAACACCATATATTTT
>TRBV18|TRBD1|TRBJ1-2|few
CASSPGTGDNYGYTF
TGTGCCAGCTCACCAGGGACAGGGGATAACTATGGCTACACCTTC
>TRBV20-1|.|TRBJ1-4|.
CSVPRAEKLFF
TGCAGCGTTCCGAGGGCTGAAAAACTGTTTTTT
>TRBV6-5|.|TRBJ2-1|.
CASRRLEMVFF
TGTGCCAGCAGGAGACTAGAGATGGTGTTCTTC
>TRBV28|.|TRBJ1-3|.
CASSFQGHGNTIYF
TGTGCCAGCAGTTTCCAGGGTCATGGGAACACCATATATTTT
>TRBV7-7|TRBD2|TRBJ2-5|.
CASSFSAPGLAGRQETQYF
TGTGCTAGCAGCTTCTCCGCCCCGGGACTAGCGGGGAGACAAGAGACCCAGTACTTC
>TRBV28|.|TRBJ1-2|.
CASSTAGPREGYTF
TGTGCCAGCAGTACCGCGGGACCAAGGGAAGGCTACACCTTC
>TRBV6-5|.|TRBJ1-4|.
CASREGPEKLFF
TGTGCCAGCAGGGAGGGTCCGGAAAAACTGTTTTTT
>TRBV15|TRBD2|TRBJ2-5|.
CATSSASGVQETQYF
TGTGCCACCAGCTCGGCTAGCGGGGTTCAAGAGACCCAGTACTTC
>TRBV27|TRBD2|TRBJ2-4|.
CASRPLAGDPGGTKNIQYF
TGTGCCAGCAGGCCCCTAGCGGGGGACCCGGGGGGAACCAAAAACATTCAGTACTTC